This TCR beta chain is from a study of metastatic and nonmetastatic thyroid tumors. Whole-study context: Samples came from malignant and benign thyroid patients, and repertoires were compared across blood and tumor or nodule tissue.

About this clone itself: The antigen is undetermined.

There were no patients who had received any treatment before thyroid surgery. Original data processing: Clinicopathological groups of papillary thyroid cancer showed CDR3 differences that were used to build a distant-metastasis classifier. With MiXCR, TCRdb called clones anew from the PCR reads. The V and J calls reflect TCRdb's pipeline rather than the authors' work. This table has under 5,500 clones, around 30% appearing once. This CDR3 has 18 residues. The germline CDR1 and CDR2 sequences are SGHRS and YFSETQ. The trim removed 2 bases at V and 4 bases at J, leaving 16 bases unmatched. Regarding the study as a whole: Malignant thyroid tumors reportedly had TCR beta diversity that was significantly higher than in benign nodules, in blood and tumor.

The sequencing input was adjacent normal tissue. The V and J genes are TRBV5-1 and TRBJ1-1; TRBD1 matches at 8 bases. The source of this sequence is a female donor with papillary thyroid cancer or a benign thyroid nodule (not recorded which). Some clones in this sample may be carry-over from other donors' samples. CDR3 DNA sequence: TGCGCCAGCAGCTTCGACAGGGGTGACGCATATGGGGGCACTGAAGCTTTCTTT. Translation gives CASSFDRGDAYGGTEAFF.